A single sample is the source of the 27 T cell receptor beta chains below, sequenced in a study of tissue T cells after allogeneic stem cell transplantation. The time point was: mouse harvest day 7 after allogeneic transplant. Tail vein injection delivered 10^7 T-cell-depleted bone marrow cells and 10^6 splenic CD5+ T cells. Sequencing was performed with immunoSEQ multiplex PCR; in TCRdb, only in-frame clones are kept and a portion is missing. The sample includes roughly 10,000 clones, less than 45% of them seen just once. The sequenced sample consisted of skin. Every receptor here comes from a female BALB/c mouse given C57BL/6 T cells with graft-versus-host disease after an allogeneic hematopoietic cell transplant.

Concerning this clone: Mouse gene names apply. The CDR3 extends 1 residue past the end of the read, so its final part is completed from the germline J gene. V is TRBV23 and J is TRBJ2-5; the table's D call TRBD1 went unverified against the DNA. Germline V lookup: CDR1 KGHTA, CDR2 FQNQQP. This CDR3 spans 14 amino acids. CDR3 DNA (partial): TGCTCCAGCAGTCGGGACAATAACCAAGACACCCAGTAC. It yields the protein CSSSRDNNQDTQY. The entire CDR3 protein reads CSSSRDNNQDTQYF.

This clone was seen a few times. The genes are named according to mouse. The sequence runs out 1 residue before the end of the CDR3; the remainder is reconstructed from the germline J gene. The rearrangement links TRBV13-3 to TRBJ2-3, with 11 bases lining up with TRBD2. J lost 2 bases, V lost 2 bases, and 4 bases had no gene match. This CDR3 spans 16 amino acids. Germline loops: CDR1 NNHDY, CDR2 SYVADS. The CDR3 loop reads CASSDAGLGAAETLYF. The sequenced part of the CDR3 DNA is TGTGCCAGCAGTGACGCGGGACTGGGGGCTGCAGAAACGCTGTAT.

This clone is labeled medium-sized. Gene names denote mouse genes. The read terminates 1 residue ahead of where the CDR3 ends, so the germline J gene completes it. The chain joins TRBV4 to TRBJ2-7; TRBD2 agrees at 8 bases. Trimming took 4 bases from V and 4 from J; bases not matched to a gene: 6. The CDR3 runs 14 residues. CDR1 is LGHDT, CDR2 YNNKQL, per germline (reference sequence). The DNA read from the CDR3 is TGTGCCAGCAGCTTGACTGGGGCCAGTTATGAACAGTAC. Translated, it gives CASSLTGASYEQY. The CDR3, in full, reads CASSLTGASYEQYF.

Note on this clone: All gene names here are mouse names. The read is 1 residue too short to cover the CDR3 end, so that end is filled in from the germline J gene. V is TRBV22 and J is TRBJ1-1; the table's TRBD1 call for D was not verified on the DNA. TRBV22 is deemed a pseudogene. The CDR3 totals 13 residues. The CDR3: CASSWGTHTEVFF. The CDR3 bases that were read are TGTGCCAGCAGTTGGGGGACACACACAGAAGTCTTC.

This clone was seen a handful of times. Gene names follow the mouse nomenclature. The read finishes 1 residue shy of the CDR3 end, and the germline J gene is used to complete it. The V and J genes are TRBV13-2 and TRBJ2-2; TRBD2 might be the D (6 bases). The V gene lost 4 bases and the J gene lost 2 bases, with 12 bases spanning the gap. CDR3 length equals 15 residues. Germline CDR1 is NNHNN and CDR2 is SYGAGS (reference sequence). The covered CDR3 bases are TGTGCCAGCGGTCCCGGGACTCTTAACACCGGGCAGCTCTAC. Encoded protein: CASGPGTLNTGQLY. The entire CDR3 protein reads CASGPGTLNTGQLYF.

A note on this clone: Gene and germline names: mouse. With the read ending 1 residue before the CDR3 end, the germline J gene is used to fill in that end. This chain joins TRBV26 and TRBJ1-1; D not certain. V was cut by 3 bases and J by 2 bases, with 7 bases left in between. The CDR3 covers 13 residues. Germline loops: CDR1 KGHPV, CDR2 FQNQEV (reference sequence). The CDR3 reads CASSLLDNTEVFF. Incomplete CDR3 DNA: TGTGCCAGCAGTCTCCTGGACAACACAGAAGTCTTC.

Comments on this clone: Gene names denote mouse genes. Here the CDR3 reads CASSLDRDTEVFF. CDR3 bases read: TGTGCTAGCAGTTTGGACAGGGACACAGAAGTCTTC. The chain carries TRBV17 and TRBJ1-1, with 8 positions matching TRBD1. The read ends 1 residue shy of where the CDR3 ends; the end is completed using the germline J gene. Germline values: CDR1 MNHDT, CDR2 YYDKIL. The CDR3 contains 13 residues. V shed 5 bases, J shed 3 bases, and the junction held 2 bases outside the gene matches.

This clone was seen a few times. Gene names and germline refer to mouse. The CDR3 end lies 1 residue beyond the end of the read and is filled in from the germline J gene. V usage is TRBV3 and J usage is TRBJ1-2; the match to TRBD1 covers 8 bases. The length of the CDR3 is 14 residues. Germline CDR1 and CDR2: SNHLY and FYNGKV (reference sequence). The trim removed 1 base at V and 3 bases at J, leaving 1 base unmatched. CDR3 DNA (partial): TGTGCCAGCAGCTTAGACAGGGGGGACTCCGACTACACC. Translation gives CASSLDRGDSDYT. The full CDR3 sequence reads CASSLDRGDSDYTF. The whole variable domain, filled in from reference TRBV3 and TRBJ1-2, reads GPKVLQIPSHQIIDMGQMVTLNCDPVSNHLYFYWYKQILGQQMEFLVNFYNGKVMEKSKLFKDQFSVERPDGSYFTLKIQPTALEDSAVYFCASSLDRGDSDYTFGSGTRLLVI.

A remark on this clone: Germline and genes: mouse. The observed sequence ends 1 residue before the CDR3 terminus, with the missing tail filled in from the germline J gene. V gene TRBV4 combines with J gene TRBJ2-4, with 7 bases aligning to TRBD2. Germline V gene lookup returns CDR1 LGHDT and CDR2 YNNKQL (reference sequence). V lost 5 bases to trimming and J lost 6 bases; unmatched junction nucleotides: 2. The CDR3 length is 12 residues. The CDR3 bases that were read are TGTGCCAGCAGCCTGGGACTGAACACCTTGTAC. Translating gives CASSLGLNTLY. The complete CDR3 reads CASSLGLNTLYF.

Turning to this clone: Mouse germline and gene names are used. The CDR3 extends 1 residue past the end of the read, so its final part is completed from the germline J gene. V usage is TRBV3 and J usage is TRBJ1-2; 7 bases fit TRBD1. After removal of 3 bases from V and 4 bases from J, the junction contained 8 bases not matched to a gene. The CDR3 has 15 residues. The germline gives CDR1 SNHLY, CDR2 FYNGKV (reference sequence). CDR3 loop: CASSFQGGGGSDYTF. The DNA read from the CDR3 is TGTGCCAGCAGCTTTCAGGGGGGCGGGGGCTCCGACTACACC.

As concerns this clone: Gene names are mouse gene names. CDR3 sequence: CASSSTGLGYEQYF. CDR3 DNA (partial): TGTGCCAGCAGTTCAACGGGACTGGGATATGAACAGTAC. The chain links TRBV15 to TRBJ2-7, with 9 bases lining up with TRBD2. From the germline J gene comes the end of the CDR3, since the read stops 1 residue before it. V shed 4 bases, J shed 4 bases, and the junction held 5 bases outside the gene matches. Germline assignment: CDR1 SGHND and CDR2 FRSKSL. The CDR3 runs 14 residues.

This clone was counted a few times. The gene names here belong to mouse. The read terminates 1 residue before the CDR3 end, so the remaining end is supplied by the germline J gene. The rearrangement uses TRBV31 and TRBJ2-7; the D gene is possibly TRBD1 (6 bases). CDR3 length: 14 residues. CDR1 is GKSSPN and CDR2 is SITVG in the germline V gene. The V end lost 2 bases, the J end lost 0 bases, and 11 bases lay between the germline ends. This chain's CDR3 is CAWSGGHHSYEQYF. The DNA read from the CDR3 is TGTGCCTGGAGTGGGGGACACCACTCCTATGAACAGTAC.

In its sample, this clone was seen a few times. Gene names refer to mouse genes. The read terminates 1 residue before the CDR3 end, so the remaining end is supplied by the germline J gene. Other DNA sequences in the same sample also yield this CDR3. V and J are TRBV26 and TRBJ1-3; D gene unclear. Germline CDR1 KGHPV, CDR2 FQNQEV (reference sequence). The CDR3 has 14 amino acids. V lost 0 bases, J lost 0 bases, and 3 bases lay in between. The part of the CDR3 DNA that was read is TGTGCCAGCAGTCTGTCAGATTCTGGAAATACGCTCTAT. This codes for CASSLSDSGNTLY. The complete CDR3 sequence is CASSLSDSGNTLYF.

On this clone itself: Mouse germline and gene names are used. The read ends 1 residue shy of where the CDR3 ends; the end is completed using the germline J gene. V is TRBV26 and J is TRBJ1-6; D is undetermined. TRBJ1-6 falls under the ORF class, with uncertain function. The V end was cut by 4 bases, the J end by 5 bases, with 6 bases between. The CDR3 runs 13 residues. CDR1 and CDR2 (germline): KGHPV, FQNQEV (reference sequence). CDR3 region: CASSRQNNSPLYF. The sequenced part of the CDR3 DNA is TGTGCCAGCAGTCGCCAGAATAATTCGCCCCTCTAC.

With respect to this clone: The genes and germline here are from mouse. The CDR3 goes on 1 residue after the read ends, and that part is filled in from the germline J gene. The rearrangement links TRBV3 to TRBJ1-6, with 9 nucleotides matching TRBD1. TRBJ1-6 is recorded as an ORF, its role being uncertain. The CDR3 extends over 14 amino acids. Per germline, CDR1 SNHLY and CDR2 FYNGKV (reference sequence). V was clipped by 3 bases and J by 6 bases; unmatched bases: 0. The CDR3 DNA, read in part, is TGTGCCAGCAGCTTGGGACAGGGTAATTCGCCCCTCTAC. Protein product: CASSLGQGNSPLY. The whole CDR3 protein reads CASSLGQGNSPLYF.

This clone appeared a few times. Gene names are mouse gene names. Read coverage stops 1 residue before the CDR3 terminus; the germline J gene supplies the remainder. The chain joins TRBV16 to TRBJ2-7; 11 positions agree with TRBD2. Germline V gene data show CDR1 as SGHSA and CDR2 as FRNQAP. This CDR3 is 15 amino acids long. J was trimmed by 4 bases and V by 5 bases; bases with no gene match: 7. Incomplete CDR3 DNA: TGTGCAAGCAGCCCCTCGACTGGGGGGGTTTATGAACAGTAC. Translating gives CASSPSTGGVYEQY. The full CDR3 reads CASSPSTGGVYEQYF.

For this clone: Gene names refer to mouse genes. Coverage ceases 1 residue before the CDR3 finishes, and the germline J gene fills in the end. This chain connects TRBV16 to TRBJ1-6; D might be TRBD1 (6 bases). TRBJ1-6 is classed as an ORF, of uncertain function. Trimming cost V 5 bases and J 3 bases, with 8 bases left between them. The germline gives CDR1 SGHSA, CDR2 FRNQAP. This CDR3 region has 14 residues. The DNA read from the CDR3 is TGTGCAAGCAGCCAACAGGGCTATAATTCGCCCCTCTAC. It is translated as CASSQQGYNSPLY. The full-length CDR3 reads as CASSQQGYNSPLYF.

This clone turned up a few times. The gene names here belong to mouse. The CDR3 end lies 1 residue beyond the end of the read and is filled in from the germline J gene. The rearrangement joins TRBV16 to TRBJ2-7; D call uncertain. The CDR3 is 13 amino acids. The germline CDR1 and CDR2 sequences are SGHSA and FRNQAP. With 5 bases removed from V and 3 bases from J, the gap between germline ends came to 11 bases. The covered CDR3 bases are TGTGCAAGCAGCCCCACACGCCTCTATGAACAGTAC. Encoded protein: CASSPTRLYEQY. From start to end, the CDR3 is CASSPTRLYEQYF.

Remarks on this clone: Genes and germline come from the mouse. Read coverage stops 1 residue before the CDR3 terminus; the germline J gene supplies the remainder. The chain carries TRBV26 and TRBJ2-2; 7 nucleotides agree with TRBD1. CDR1 is KGHPV, CDR2 FQNQEV, per germline (reference sequence). The CDR3 runs 14 residues. With V trimmed by 6 bases and J by 2 bases, 3 bases remained unmatched. The CDR3 bases that were read are TGTGCCAGCAGCCCGACAGGGAACACCGGGCAGCTCTAC. Protein product: CASSPTGNTGQLY. The full CDR3 protein is CASSPTGNTGQLYF.

Note on this clone: Mouse names are used for the genes. Coverage ceases 1 residue before the CDR3 finishes, and the germline J gene fills in the end. This chain links TRBV3 with TRBJ1-4, with TRBD1 matching 7 bases. The CDR3 length is 15 residues. Trimming at V came to 5 bases and at J to 3 bases, leaving 6 bases not matched to a gene. CDR1 SNHLY and CDR2 FYNGKV come from the germline V gene (reference sequence). The CDR3 DNA, read in part, is TGTGCCAGCAGCCCACAGGGGAGTACCAACGAAAGATTATTT. It specifies CASSPQGSTNERLF. The whole CDR3 region reads CASSPQGSTNERLFF.

This clone is classed as medium-sized. Gene names and germline match the mouse. The CDR3 is cut off 1 residue early in the read; its end comes from the germline J gene. Other DNA variants within this sample encode the same CDR3. The rearrangement uses TRBV16 and TRBJ2-7; D could derive from TRBD1 or TRBD2 (5 bases each). This CDR3 comprises 11 residues. The germline V gene has CDR1 SGHSA and CDR2 FRNQAP. V lost 1 base, J lost 7 bases, and 5 bases lay in between. The CDR3 sequence: CASSLGGEQYF. The sequenced CDR3 bases are TGTGCAAGCAGCTTAGGGGGCGAACAGTAC.

With respect to this clone: Gene names are mouse gene names. The CDR3 end lies 1 residue beyond the end of the read and is filled in from the germline J gene. This chain connects TRBV26 to TRBJ1-5; 8 positions agree with TRBD1. CDR1 and CDR2 from the germline V gene are KGHPV and FQNQEV (reference sequence). J gave up 0 bases and V 4 bases, and 5 bases lay outside the gene matches. The CDR3 consists of 16 residues. Partial CDR3 DNA: TGTGCCAGCAGTCAGGGGACAGGCCTTAACAACCAGGCTCCGCTT. This encodes CASSQGTGLNNQAPL. The complete CDR3 reads CASSQGTGLNNQAPLF.

To note about this clone: Gene names are the mouse ones. The read halts 1 residue ahead of the CDR3 end, with the missing end drawn from the germline J gene. The V gene is TRBV26, the J gene TRBJ2-4, with TRBD2 as a possible D gene (6 bases). The CDR3 extends over 14 amino acids. Germline V CDR1 and CDR2: KGHPV, FQNQEV (reference sequence). Trimming removed 2 bases from V and 2 bases from J, with 8 bases in between. The sequenced CDR3 bases are TGTGCCAGCAGTCTGGGGGGGTCTCAAAACACCTTGTAC. Translating gives CASSLGGSQNTLY. The full CDR3 sequence reads CASSLGGSQNTLYF. The full variable domain, rest sourced from reference TRBV26 and TRBJ2-4, is NSKVIQTPRYLVKGQGQKAKMRCIPEKGHPVVFWYQQNKNNEFKFLINFQNQEVLQQIDMTEKRFSAECPSNSPCSLEIQSSEAGDSALYLCASSLGGSQNTLYFGAGTRLSVL.

On this clone itself: Genes here carry mouse names. The CDR3 end lies 1 residue beyond the end of the read and is filled in from the germline J gene. This rearrangement joins TRBV26 to TRBJ1-4, with D uncertain. V was trimmed by 4 bases and J by 1 base, leaving 10 bases between them. This CDR3 has 15 residues. Germline CDR1 and CDR2: KGHPV and FQNQEV (reference sequence). CDR3 bases read: TGTGCCAGCAGTCCCCGGGCCTATTCCAACGAAAGATTATTT. This codes for CASSPRAYSNERLF. The complete CDR3 protein is CASSPRAYSNERLFF.

This clone has a handful of counts. The gene symbols are mouse symbols. Coverage ceases 1 residue before the CDR3 finishes, and the germline J gene fills in the end. This chain connects TRBV26 to TRBJ2-4; D perhaps matches TRBD1 (5 bases). The V and J ends lost 2 bases and 3 bases respectively, with 6 bases between them. The CDR3 has 13 residues. The V gene's germline CDR1 is KGHPV and CDR2 FQNQEV (reference sequence). This chain's CDR3 is CASSLQGQNTLYF. The DNA read from the CDR3 is TGTGCCAGCAGTCTGCAGGGACAAAACACCTTGTAC.

Comment on this clone: Each gene name is a mouse one. The read ends 1 residue before the CDR3 terminus; that terminus is restored from the germline J gene. The chain is built from TRBV3 and TRBJ2-4; possible D gene TRBD2, 5 bases. With 1 base removed from V and 1 base from J, the gap between germline ends came to 9 bases. The CDR3 spans 15 residues. Germline assignment: CDR1 SNHLY and CDR2 FYNGKV (reference sequence). The CDR3 spells CASSLVGVGQNTLYF. The DNA read from the CDR3 is TGTGCCAGCAGCTTAGTTGGGGTGGGTCAAAACACCTTGTAC. Drawing the rest from reference TRBV3 and TRBJ2-4, the complete variable domain is GPKVLQIPSHQIIDMGQMVTLNCDPVSNHLYFYWYKQILGQQMEFLVNFYNGKVMEKSKLFKDQFSVERPDGSYFTLKIQPTALEDSAVYFCASSLVGVGQNTLYFGAGTRLSVL.

With regard to this clone: A junction end diverges from the germline sequence, so it may reflect a read error. The listed genes are named as in mouse. The sequenced CDR3 bases are TGTGCCAGCAGTGGGGGGGCTGGGCAGTTC. As protein: CASSGGAGQF. From start to end, the CDR3 is CASSGGAGQFF. J is TRBJ2-1 and V is TRBV26; TRBD2 agrees at 8 bases. The CDR3 is cut off 1 residue early in the read; its end comes from the germline J gene. CDR1 KGHPV and CDR2 FQNQEV come from the germline V gene (reference sequence). The CDR3 contains 11 residues.